This TCR beta chain was sequenced during a study of response to subunit inactivated influenza vaccine. Study-wide results and caveats: The authors offered the suggestion that each seasonal influenza vaccination recruits few new T cells.

Trimming cost V 0 bases and J 1 base, with 13 bases left between them. The CDR3 has 16 residues. From germline, CDR1 is SGHTA and CDR2 FQGNSA. In the case of this clonotype: The antigen is not known.

TCRdb re-derived calls from the RT-PCR reads in MiXCR, one entry per CDR3 protein. The sample carries some 800,000 distinct CDR3 sequences, about 20% recorded once. This receptor was obtained from a man aged 45-65 years who received an inactivated influenza vaccine. This rearrangement joins TRBV7-2 to TRBJ2-7; tentatively, D is TRBD1 or TRBD2 (6 bases each). This specimen consisted of PBMCs from blood, obtained approximately 5 days after vaccination. Here the CDR3 reads CASSLAIGGQSYEQYF. The DNA for the CDR3 is TGTGCCAGCAGCTTAGCGATTGGGGGGCAGTCCTACGAGCAGTACTTC.